The 15 T cell receptor beta chains in this list originate from one sample, sequenced in a study of immune evolution from preneoplasia to lung adenocarcinoma (dated by TCRdb to 2020 to 2023). Receptor amplification or capture employed the immunoSEQ multiplex PCR assay. What TCRdb holds here is the immuneACCESS table cut down to in-frame rearrangements. Part of the clones is not present; checked against another copy, under half of the missing clones reflect an unresolved V gene, and the others are unexplained. Here the sample has several thousand clones; around three quarters occur a single time. The top ten hold approximately 8% of the sample. Material for sequencing was FFPE lung adenocarcinoma in situ tissue. Interpreted using the paper, the cell subset or site label stands for: preinvasive adenocarcinoma in situ (AIS). These receptors all come from an older donor with lung adenocarcinoma.

This clone appeared once. The chain joins TRBV6-5 to TRBJ1-1; possibly TRBD1 for D (6 bases). CDR1 is MNHEY, CDR2 SVGAGI, per germline. The CDR3 has 14 amino acids. The ends were cut back, 0 bases at V and 4 bases at J, with 9 bases in the middle. The CDR3 region is CASSYSTGITEAFF. CDR3 nucleotide sequence: TGTGCCAGCAGTTACTCCACAGGGATCACTGAAGCTTTCTTT.

V gene TRBV6-5 combines with J gene TRBJ2-7; 7 positions agree with TRBD2. Germline values: CDR1 MNHEY, CDR2 SVGAGI. The CDR3 totals 14 residues. Trimming removed 5 bases from V and 4 bases from J; junction bases left unmatched: 8. In DNA form, the CDR3 reads TGTGCCAGCAGTCGGGACTATAAGGAATACGAGCAGTACTTC. The encoded protein is CASSRDYKEYEQYF.

V usage is TRBV2 and J usage is TRBJ1-1, with D possibly TRBD1 on 5 matching bases. In germline, CDR1 is SNHLY, CDR2 FYNNEI. V lost 5 bases to trimming and J lost 4 bases, with 8 bases between them. CDR3 length: 12 residues. The CDR3 is CASSSQGTEAFF. CDR3 bases: TGTGCCAGCAGTTCCCAGGGCACTGAAGCTTTCTTT.

This chain uses TRBV6-4 with TRBJ2-1; 13 bases align to TRBD2. The CDR3 loop spans 15 amino acids. Unmatched junction bases numbered 0, after V lost 3 bases and J lost 4 bases. The germline V gene encodes CDR1 MRHNA and CDR2 SNTAGT. CDR3 sequence: CASSETSGGYNEQFF. In DNA, the CDR3 is TGTGCCAGCAGTGAGACTAGCGGGGGGTACAATGAGCAGTTCTTC.

This sequence joins TRBV5-1 and TRBJ1-1; no reliable D call. Germline lookup yields CDR1 SGHRS and CDR2 YFSETQ. CDR3 length equals 14 residues. The V gene lost 0 bases and the J gene lost 1 base, with 7 bases spanning the gap. This CDR3 is CASSLAAGNTEAFF. CDR3 coding DNA: TGCGCCAGCAGCTTGGCCGCGGGGAACACTGAAGCTTTCTTT.

This clone was detected only once. The rearrangement joins TRBV7-3 to TRBJ2-5; TRBD2 is a possible D gene (9 bases). V gave up 5 bases and J gave up 2 bases, with 18 bases separating them. Germline CDR1 reads SGHTA; CDR2 reads FQGTGA. The CDR3 has 16 residues. The CDR3 sequence is CASSQGASGAQETQYF. CDR3 nucleotide sequence: TGTGCCAGCAGCCAGGGGGCTAGCGGGGCACAAGAGACCCAGTACTTC.

The chain employs TRBV9 and TRBJ2-1, with D perhaps matching TRBD1 (6 bases). V gave up 5 bases and J gave up 5 bases, with 11 bases separating them. The length of the CDR3 is 13 residues. Per the germline V gene, CDR1 is SGDLS and CDR2 is YYNGEE. This CDR3 reads CASRGQTHNEQFF. Written as DNA, the CDR3 is TGTGCCAGCAGAGGACAGACCCACAATGAGCAGTTCTTC.

V usage is TRBV5-4 and J usage is TRBJ2-7; no reliable D call. Germline CDR1 reads SGHNT; CDR2 reads YYREEE (reference sequence). Trimming shortened V by 1 base and J by 0 bases, and 8 bases separated the two germline ends. The CDR3 length is 14 residues. The CDR3 nucleotides are TGTGCCAGCAGCTTGTCGTTTGGCTCCTACGAGCAGTACTTC. It encodes CASSLSFGSYEQYF.

Regarding this clone: The identical CDR3 is also encoded by other nucleotide sequences in the sample. The rearrangement uses TRBV7-3 and TRBJ2-2; no clear D gene. The CDR3 length is 14 residues. The V and J ends lost 2 bases and 5 bases respectively, with 9 bases between them. CDR1 SGHTA and CDR2 FQGTGA come from the germline V gene. This chain's CDR3 is CASSLDGRTGELFF. The CDR3 DNA is TGTGCCAGCAGCTTAGACGGCCGGACCGGGGAGCTGTTTTTT.

This clone came up once. The DNA for the CDR3 is TGTGCCAGCTCACCACGGCAGGACGGCTACACCTTC. It codes for CASSPRQDGYTF. The J gene is TRBJ1-2, the V gene TRBV18; D ambiguous. The CDR3 length is 12 residues. Germline V gene sequence: CDR1 KGHSH, CDR2 LQKENI. Trimming removed 1 base at V and 8 bases at J, with 8 bases between.

In this sample, this clone turned up once. The genes are TRBV25-1 and TRBJ2-3; 9 nucleotides agree with TRBD2. Germline loops: CDR1 MGHDK, CDR2 SYGVNS. The CDR3 loop spans 16 amino acids. The junction had 8 bases not matched to a gene; V was cut back by 1 base and J by 6 bases. The CDR3 nucleotides are TGTGCCAGCAGTGAATGGGGAGGCGGGAGGGCGGATACGCAGTATTTT. It is translated as CASSEWGGGRADTQYF.

J is TRBJ1-6 and V is TRBV6-5; no firm D call. V lost 0 bases to trimming and J lost 7 bases, with 1 base between them. Germline loops: CDR1 MNHEY, CDR2 SVGAGI. The CDR3 has 12 amino acids. For the CDR3, the DNA is TGTGCCAGCAGTTACTCGAATTCACCCCTCCACTTT. Translated, it gives CASSYSNSPLHF.

V is TRBV15 and J is TRBJ2-5; 7 bases agree with TRBD2. This CDR3 has 13 residues. Per the germline V gene, CDR1 is LNHNV and CDR2 is YYDKDF (reference sequence). V shed 0 bases and J 7 bases; nucleotides not matched to a gene: 2. CDR3 amino acids: CATSRESGGTQYF. DNA of the CDR3: TGTGCCACCAGCAGAGAGTCGGGAGGGACCCAGTACTTC.

The rearrangement links TRBV5-6 to TRBJ1-2, with unresolved D. Trimming pared 1 base from V and 7 bases from J, leaving 11 bases between. CDR1 and CDR2 (germline): SGHDT, YYEEEE. This CDR3 region has 13 residues. CDR3 coding DNA: TGTGCCAGCAGCTTGTCGGCGATAGGTGGCTACACCTTC. This translates into CASSLSAIGGYTF.

V and J are TRBV5-1 and TRBJ1-1; 7 bases line up with TRBD1. This CDR3 region has 15 residues. Losses at the gene ends were 0 bases for V and 0 bases for J; bases not matched to a gene: 2. Per the germline V gene, CDR1 is SGHRS and CDR2 is YFSETQ. The CDR3 here is CASSLAGTVNTEAFF. The CDR3 nucleotides are TGCGCCAGCAGCTTGGCCGGGACAGTGAACACTGAAGCTTTCTTT.